This T cell receptor beta chain was sequenced for a study of OX40 agonist ivuxolimab in advanced cancers. Trimming stripped 5 bases from V and 10 bases from J, with 18 bases between. The CDR3 is made up of 14 amino acids. Germline CDR1 is SGHTA and CDR2 is FQGTGA. This table comes from immunoSEQ multiplex PCR, and its TCRdb copy is limited to in-frame clones, with some not included. The sample includes about 17,000 clones, more than 85% of them seen just once. The sequence came from an adult with an advanced solid tumor such as melanoma, head and neck, liver or kidney cancer. The specimen comprised CD4+ or CD8+ T cells sorted from blood, sampled in a trial of the OX40 agonist ivuxolimab. J is TRBJ2-1 and V is TRBV7-3; D possibly matches TRBD1 or TRBD2 (5 bases each). CDR3 region: CASSPTGRVQEQFF. The CDR3 region has the DNA TGTGCCAGCAGCCCAACGGGACGGGTACAAGAGCAGTTCTTC.